These 15 T cell receptor beta chains came from one sample sequenced in a study of shared clonotypes between healthy human individuals. Repertoires were generated with immunoSEQ multiplex PCR, while TCRdb's copy carries only in-frame clones and drops some. The table lists approximately 1,000,000 clones, about 84% of them singletons. Sample: memory CD4+ T cells from PBMCs. Subset meaning: CD45RA-negative fraction. Every receptor here comes from a man in his late teens or twenties in good health. Some clones in this sample may be carry-over from other donors' samples.

This clone occurred once. CDR3 loop: CASSSIRDRTDNEQFF. CDR3 sequence (DNA): TGTGCCAGCAGTTCCATCCGGGACAGGACCGACAATGAGCAGTTCTTC. This chain links TRBV28 with TRBJ2-1; the match to TRBD1 covers 8 bases. CDR1 and CDR2 (germline): MDHEN, SYDVKM. This CDR3 is 16 amino acids long. V lost 4 bases and J lost 5; bases outside the gene matches: 10.

J is TRBJ2-7 and V is TRBV10-3; 7 bases line up with TRBD1. Germline lookup yields CDR1 ENHRY and CDR2 SYGVKD. The trim removed 4 bases at V and 3 bases at J, leaving 9 bases unmatched. This CDR3 spans 15 amino acids. In nucleotides, the CDR3 is TGTGCCATCAGTGGAGGGCAGGGGGTGCGCTACGAGCAGTACTTC. Protein: CAISGGQGVRYEQYF.

This clone was counted between two and nine times. This chain connects TRBV2 to TRBJ2-7, with 8 bases matching TRBD2. CDR1 is SNHLY, CDR2 FYNNEI, per germline. This CDR3 contains 16 residues. V trimming: 7 bases; J trimming: 7 bases; junction bases outside the gene matches: 18. The CDR3 DNA follows: TGTGCCAGCATTGCAGGGGTTGGTCTAGCGGGCCCGGAGCAGTACTTC. Protein product: CASIAGVGLAGPEQYF.

This chain links TRBV27 with TRBJ1-2, with unresolved D. The germline V and J ends were trimmed by 2 bases and 5 bases, with 18 bases remaining between them. Per the germline V gene, CDR1 is MNHEY and CDR2 is SMNVEV (reference sequence). The CDR3 contains 16 residues. The CDR3 protein is CASSLMADPLYYGYTF. CDR3 coding DNA: TGTGCCAGCAGTTTAATGGCGGACCCCTTATATTATGGCTACACCTTC.

This clone appeared once. This chain joins TRBV19 and TRBJ2-2, with 10 bases fitting TRBD1. This CDR3 has 15 residues. Germline lookup yields CDR1 LNHDA and CDR2 SQIVND (reference sequence). The V and J ends lost 6 bases and 7 bases, in that order; junction bases with no gene match: 8. In DNA form, the CDR3 reads TGTGCCAGTAGGAATCGGGACAGGGGCATCGGGGAGCTGTTTTTT. This codes for CASRNRDRGIGELFF. Full variable domain (remainder filled in from reference TRBV19 and TRBJ2-2): DGGITQSPKYLFRKEGQNVTLSCEQNLNHDAMYWYRQDPGQGLRLIYYSQIVNDFQKGDIAEGYSVSREKKESFPLTVTSAQKNPTAFYLCASRNRDRGIGELFFGEGSRLTVL.

This clone has a single count. The chain links TRBV10-3 to TRBJ2-5, with D hard to call. Trimming pared 0 bases from V and 3 bases from J, leaving 17 bases between. The CDR3 is made up of 17 amino acids. Germline CDR1 reads ENHRY; CDR2 reads SYGVKD. The CDR3 DNA sequence: TGTGCCATCAGTGAGTCGACACCCCGGCCCGGTAAAGAGACCCAGTACTTC. Protein product: CAISESTPRPGKETQYF.

The chain recombines TRBV13 with TRBJ2-7; 7 bases line up with TRBD1. The J segment lost 5 bases and the V segment lost 6 bases, leaving 16 bases of the junction unmatched. From germline, CDR1 is PRHDT and CDR2 FYEKMQ (reference sequence). The CDR3 is made up of 16 amino acids. The CDR3 loop is CASSRKRGRGSHEQYF. In DNA, the CDR3 is TGTGCCAGCAGTCGGAAGCGAGGCAGGGGGTCCCACGAGCAGTACTTC.

The rearrangement uses TRBV20-1 and TRBJ2-7, with a weak D call TRBD2 (5 bases). This CDR3 has 11 amino acids. Per germline, CDR1 DFQATT and CDR2 SNEGSKA (reference sequence). The CDR3 nucleotides read TGCAGCGTCCTGGAGGCCTACGAGCAGTACTTC. Translated, it gives CSVLEAYEQYF.

The chain joins TRBV27 to TRBJ2-5; unclear D gene. Trimming left V 5 bases short and J 5 bases short, with 9 bases between. CDR1 and CDR2 (germline): MNHEY, SMNVEV (reference sequence). The CDR3 has 12 residues. CDR3 region: CASSPTGETQYF. For the CDR3, the DNA is TGTGCCAGCAGTCCGACCGGGGAGACCCAGTACTTC.

This chain uses TRBV7-6 with TRBJ2-5; no definite D call. Germline V CDR1 and CDR2: SGHVS, FNYEAQ. The CDR3 loop spans 13 amino acids. The V end lost 5 bases, the J end lost 2 bases, and 9 bases lay between the germline ends. CDR3 coding DNA: TGTGCCAGCAGCCCCCATATACAAGAGACCCAGTACTTC. It translates to CASSPHIQETQYF.

This clone occurred once. The V gene is TRBV15, the J gene TRBJ2-1, with 9 bases matching TRBD2. With 1 base clipped from V and 2 bases from J, the junction kept 0 bases outside the gene matches. Germline V lookup: CDR1 LNHNV, CDR2 YYDKDF (reference sequence). The CDR3 is made up of 15 amino acids. The CDR3 region has the DNA TGTGCCACCAGCAGAGTAGCGGGGGCCTACAATGAGCAGTTCTTC. It translates to CATSRVAGAYNEQFF.

This clone has just one count. DNA for the CDR3: TGTGCCAGCAGCGCCAAACCCCGGGACACCCTCAGTAACTATGGCTACACCTTC. Protein sequence: CASSAKPRDTLSNYGYTF. The V call is TRBV7-3, the J call TRBJ1-2; D is perhaps TRBD1 (6 bases). CDR3 size: 18 residues. Deletions cut 5 bases from V and 1 base from J, with 23 bases between. Germline V gives CDR1 SGHTA, CDR2 FQGTGA.

The chain employs TRBV7-9 and TRBJ2-5; D unresolved. The V end was cut by 3 bases, the J end by 3 bases, with 11 bases between. This CDR3 region has 14 residues. Germline CDR1 and CDR2: SEHNR and FQNEAQ (reference sequence). The CDR3 DNA reads as TGTGCCAGCAGCTTTCCCCGGCTGAAAGAGACCCAGTACTTC. This translates into CASSFPRLKETQYF.

This chain links TRBV6-5 with TRBJ1-2; weak D call: TRBD1 (6 bases). The germline V gene encodes CDR1 MNHEY and CDR2 SVGAGI. The CDR3 covers 15 residues. V was cut by 6 bases and J by 6 bases, with 20 bases left in between. The CDR3 sequence: CASSRLLGGSDGYTF. The CDR3 region has the DNA TGTGCCAGCAGCCGGTTACTTGGGGGCTCTGATGGCTACACCTTC.

The table lists this clone with a count of one. V usage is TRBV7-2 and J usage is TRBJ2-7; 14 bases match TRBD2. The CDR3 has 13 amino acids. CDR1 is SGHTA and CDR2 is FQGNSA in the germline V gene. V shed 4 bases and J 12 bases; nucleotides not matched to a gene: 5. In nucleotides, the CDR3 is TGTGCCAGCAGCTACGGACTAGCGGGAGGTCCGTACTTC. Residues: CASSYGLAGGPYF.